This record looks at one T cell receptor (beta chain) sequence and its context. The specificity of this receptor is unknown. Base qualities are not recorded, but no much larger clone differs from it by a single base. The sample is drawn from a study of cytomegalovirus exposure and HLA in healthy donors (TCRdb year 2017). Study-wide context: An earlier analysis of roughly 500 of the donors reported 276 Gb of sequence data and more than 90 million unique TCR beta sequences from about 180 million T cells. Across around 400 genotyped donors of the cohort, an average of approximately 220,000 unique TCR beta nucleotide sequences per donor were sequenced, and 15% to 20% of those sequences were non-productive. The number of typed donors differed by locus: about 629-640 for A, B, C, DRB1 and DQB1; approximately 520 for DQA1; 600 to 610 for DPA1; and roughly 490 for DPB1. Roughly 5 DR-DQ haplotypes were handled as single units for association and clustering because linkage in the cohort was strong. In addition to the first cohort of 666 subjects, a separate validation cohort of around 110 different subjects was used. Rather than drawing on any new phenotypic data, the later analysis identified candidate immune exposures from TCR beta sequences and the way those sequences occurred across donors. Donor age, sex, ethnicity and CMV serostatus were compiled alongside the repertoire data. The study used immunosequencing to profile the T cell repertoires of approximately 650 subjects and linked those repertoires to cytomegalovirus serostatus. To predict cytomegalovirus infection status, the study combined high-throughput TCR immunosequencing, statistical association of individual TCRs with disease status, and machine learning. An early release covering roughly 640 HLA-typed donors comprised approximately 290 gigabases of sequencing data and roughly 86 million unique TCR sequences. To decide whether each TCR beta V gene segment behaved as functional or pseudogenic, an earlier analysis of some 580 of the donors relied on high-throughput TCR beta sequencing. The study was designed to test whether signatures of past pathogen exposure could be identified by cataloging public T cell receptors. Genome-wide SNP genotypes for about three fifths of the roughly 700 donors were used in a later genetic analysis, which treated that subset as a discovery cohort. HLA typing covered class I and class II loci at four-digit resolution. A later analysis re-examined previously published TCR beta repertoires from about 700 donors and added high-resolution HLA genotyping to investigate patterns of TCR occurrence. All discovery cohort repertoires had been generated using a single sequencing platform. The genetic ancestry cluster associated with self-reported Caucasian donors included 81% of the 300 to 400 genotyped donors.

The library came from the immunoSEQ multiplex PCR assay. A mixture of 60 forward primers for TCR Vbeta segments and 13 reverse primers for TCR Jbeta segments was used in the multiplex PCR. A multiplex PCR assay on genomic DNA amplified the CDR3 region of rearranged TCR beta genes. The amplified TCR beta libraries were sequenced on the Illumina HiSeq System as 87-base-pair reads. Turning to the authors' computational methods: Across the 666 repertoires, a later analysis counted 75 million to 90 million unique TCR beta chains, roughly 11 million of which were shared by at least two donors. A nearest-neighbor algorithm error-corrected the raw reads and collapsed the reads into unique sequences, merging closely related sequences to remove PCR and sequencing errors. Alignment of CDR3 sequences to IMGT reference sequences was used to assign V, D and J gene segments. For a sequence to be retained, at least a six-nucleotide match to both a V gene segment and a J gene segment was required. Rearrangements were called productive when the CDR3 lacked stop codons and stayed in frame with V and J; all others were non-productive. Following IMGT convention, CDR3 was defined as the stretch from the second conserved V-encoded cysteine up to the conserved J-encoded phenylalanine. In an earlier analysis of roughly 580 of the donors, sequences lacking an unambiguous match to a single V gene segment were excluded. In an earlier analysis of some 590 of the donors, V segments were called functional above 56.7% productive rearrangements and were called segregating when the between-donor standard deviation exceeded 5%. A statistical classification framework was developed to diagnose cytomegalovirus status using the catalog of TCR beta chain sequences. In a later analysis, V and J genes were assigned by comparing TCR nucleotide sequences against IMGT/GENE-DB human TR gene sequences. The TCRdist pipeline was used in a later analysis to assign CDR3 sequences and most-parsimonious VDJ recombination scenarios. In a later analysis, each TCR beta chain was defined by its CDR3 amino acid sequence together with its V-gene family, and reads without a unique V-gene family were excluded. In a later analysis, 500 to 700 highly shared, low-generation-probability nucleotide sequences were removed to address suspected cross-contamination and a sequencing artifact. In a later analysis, a clonal expansion index for each public chain was calculated from normalized within-repertoire ranks of inferred template counts. In a later analysis, generation probabilities were computed using a VDJ recombination model fitted to out-of-frame rearrangements, and the results were checked against IGoR. Hypergeometric tests were used in a later analysis to score TCR-TCR, TCR-HLA and TCR-CMV co-occurrence, with a repertoire-size bias correction applied to the TCR pairs. To estimate false discovery rates, a later analysis permuted the HLA or CMV assignments 20 times. In a later analysis, co-occurring TCRs were grouped using DBSCAN, and TCRdist sequence similarity was added for clustering within HLA-allele-positive subsets. Repertoires with fewer than 30,000 or more than 120,000 public chains were left out of co-occurrence clustering, as were a handful of repertoires with anomalous nucleotide sharing. This is the immuneACCESS table as TCRdb keeps it, with only in-frame sequences that have V and J called. A part of the clones is gone; compared with another copy, unresolved V genes explain less than half, and the rest is unexplained. That table supplies the V and J calls and clone size; D and trimming were determined from the DNA. Recorded for this sample are about 200,000 clones; approximately 79% of them occurred a single time. The top ten constitute 0.2% to 0.25% of the sample.

The germline V gene yields MNHEY for CDR1 and SVGAGI for CDR2. V lost 6 bases and J lost 0 bases; the stretch between them is 12 bases long. The CDR3, from cysteine to phenylalanine, totals 15 residues. Just CDR3 DNA is preserved here, 45 bases in frame from base 1. The paper's findings and limits, for the study overall: A later analysis found that most CMV-associated TCR beta chains appeared HLA-restricted, with HLA associations seemingly driven largely by CMV exposure. A later genetic analysis associated a missense DCLRE1C variant with V-gene and J-gene trimming of TCR beta chains, and an independent cohort replicated the association. A further reported finding was that TCR beta sequences accurately predicted the HLA-A and HLA-B alleles for most subjects in the first cohort. Most TCR sequences were seen in very few donors, while some public TCRs were found in many individuals. At a false discovery rate of 0.05, a later analysis linked 16,951 TCR beta sequences to specific HLA alleles. In both the original and validation cohorts, the classifier was reported to diagnose cytomegalovirus status with high specificity and sensitivity. Correlated functional status among segregating V segments might be attributable to linkage disequilibrium, but an unknown experimental factor could not be ruled out. In an earlier analysis of 587 of the donors, most TCR beta V segments appeared in productive rearrangements about 87% or about 30% of the time, broadly matching IMGT annotations. In this cohort, only TCR beta chains were sequenced, and detectable features were limited by the absence of alpha or paired-chain data. Immune exposure information for the cohort was limited to CMV serostatus. A later genetic analysis reported fewer N-insertions in productive TCRs among donors in an Asian-associated ancestry cluster than the roughly 670-donor mean. Some IMGT-functional V segments, including TRBV6-2 and TRBV6-3, could not be distinguished by the 87-base-pair reads and were therefore excluded. According to a later analysis, TCR association rates differed among HLA loci, with DRB1 alleles showing the most associated TCRs and HLA-C alleles showing the fewest. Because counts were too low, about 17 rarely observed V segments, including chromosome 9 orphons, were excluded from the earlier analysis of some 540 of the donors. It was suggested by the authors that the approach could potentially be generalized to other disease states and immunological phenotypes. Several of the top co-occurrence clusters appeared to be linked to parvovirus B19, influenza, CMV and Epstein-Barr virus, according to a later analysis. In a later analysis, HLA-associated TCR beta chains showed more clonal expansion and lower generation probabilities than non-associated chains that were equally common. In vitro tests confirmed that a few of the cytomegalovirus-associated TCR beta chains recognize cytomegalovirus antigens. Roughly uniform sequencing depth across donors was assumed in presence/absence analyses, although this assumption may not hold. A cluster of highly shared sequence variants was judged likely to be a technical artifact of the sequencing pipeline. When HLA alleles, especially DR and DQ, strongly co-occurred, TCR associations were difficult to assign to individual alleles. The study gave a list of around 170 TCR beta chains associated with cytomegalovirus. Because HLA typing was unavailable for some donors at each locus, only the typed subset was used in association tests.

The cohort comprised around 700 healthy bone marrow donors. All cohort members were sampled while nominally healthy, although unrecorded immune exposures were likely present. The donor tested CMV seronegative, placing the donor among the approximately 400 seronegative members of the cohort. Every donor gave a peripheral blood sample, and the peripheral blood mononuclear cells from that sample were used for TCR beta sequencing. The Qiagen DNeasy Blood Extraction Kit was used to extract genomic DNA from the blood cell samples. The source is a girl aged 2-15 years in good health and CMV-seronegative. The sample comprised PBMCs. The V and J genes are TRBV6-5 and TRBJ2-1; no D gene call is confident. The sequenced DNA is TGTGCCAGCAGCTTCGATCAGAACTCCTACAATGAGCAGTTCTTC. Translated, it reads CASSFDQNSYNEQFF.